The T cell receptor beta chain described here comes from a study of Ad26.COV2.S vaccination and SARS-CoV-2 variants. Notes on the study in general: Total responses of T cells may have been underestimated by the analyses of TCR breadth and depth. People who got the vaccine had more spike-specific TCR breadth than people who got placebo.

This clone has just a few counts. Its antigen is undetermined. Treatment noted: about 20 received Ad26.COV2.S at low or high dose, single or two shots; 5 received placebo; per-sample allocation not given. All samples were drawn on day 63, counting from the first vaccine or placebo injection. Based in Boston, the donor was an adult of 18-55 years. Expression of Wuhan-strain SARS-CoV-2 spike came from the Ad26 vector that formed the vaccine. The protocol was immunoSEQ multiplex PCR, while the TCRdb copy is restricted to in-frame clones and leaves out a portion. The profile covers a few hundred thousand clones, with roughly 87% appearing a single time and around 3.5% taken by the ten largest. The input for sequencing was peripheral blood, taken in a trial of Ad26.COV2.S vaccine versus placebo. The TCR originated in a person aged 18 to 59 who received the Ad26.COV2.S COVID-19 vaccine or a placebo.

CDR3 bases: TGCGCCAGCAGCCAAGGTACGGGGGCGGGCGGCTACACCTTC. This encodes CASSQGTGAGGYTF. The chain recombines TRBV4-1 with TRBJ1-2; the D gene is possibly TRBD1 (6 bases). The CDR3 contains 14 residues. Germline V lookup: CDR1 MGHRA, CDR2 YSYEKL. V lost 1 base and J lost 8, with 14 bases in between.